This T cell receptor beta chain was found in a study of Ad26.COV2.S vaccination and SARS-CoV-2 variants. TCRdb's copy holds only in-frame clones and misses some; the assay was immunoSEQ multiplex PCR. Of about 390,000 clones in the sample, 80% to 90% were seen once. Treatment defined: around 19 received Ad26.COV2.S at low or high dose, single or two shots; five or six received placebo; per-sample allocation not given. Repertoires come from day 63 after the first vaccine or placebo injection. The donor's status was that of an adult aged 18-55 years in Boston. Per germline, CDR1 ENHRY and CDR2 SYGVKD. Germline trimming cut 4 bases from V and 0 bases from J; bases unmatched to any gene: 6. The CDR3 runs to 16 residues.

The chain has TRBV10-3 and TRBJ2-3, with 8 bases identical to TRBD2. The sequence was collected from a person between 18 and 65 years old who received the Ad26.COV2.S COVID-19 vaccine or a placebo. The sample in question was peripheral blood, obtained in a trial of Ad26.COV2.S vaccine versus placebo. The CDR3 loop reads CAISGHAGGSTDTQYF. CDR3 DNA sequence: TGTGCCATCAGTGGCCACGCGGGGGGCAGCACAGATACGCAGTATTTT.